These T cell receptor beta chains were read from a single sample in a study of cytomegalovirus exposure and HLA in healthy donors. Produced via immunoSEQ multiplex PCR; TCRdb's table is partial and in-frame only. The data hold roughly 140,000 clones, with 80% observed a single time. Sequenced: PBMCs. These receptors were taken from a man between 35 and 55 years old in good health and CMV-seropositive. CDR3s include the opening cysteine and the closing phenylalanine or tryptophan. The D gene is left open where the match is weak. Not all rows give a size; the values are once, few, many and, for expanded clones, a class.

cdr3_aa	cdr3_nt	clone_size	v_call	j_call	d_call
CASSIARTGIYYEQYF	TGTGCCAGTAGTATAGCCCGGACAGGAATATACTACGAGCAGTACTTC	.	TRBV19	TRBJ2-7	TRBD1
CASSGRGGYTF	TGTGCCAGCAGCGGTCGCGGTGGCTACACCTTC	few	TRBV9	TRBJ1-2	.
CASSWGTGSGSYEQYF	TGTGCCAGCAGCTGGGGGACAGGGAGCGGTTCCTACGAGCAGTACTTC	.	TRBV11-2	TRBJ2-7	TRBD1
CASSVDRGTVDEQFF	TGTGCCAGCAGCGTAGATCGGGGGACGGTCGATGAGCAGTTCTTC	.	TRBV9	TRBJ2-1	.
CASSRDSSNQPQHF	TGTGCCAGCAGCAGGGACAGTAGCAATCAGCCCCAGCATTTT	few	TRBV28	TRBJ1-5	TRBD1
CASSLGTVSNEKLFF	TGTGCCAGCAGCCTCGGGACAGTTTCTAATGAAAAACTGTTTTTT	few	TRBV28	TRBJ1-4	TRBD1
CASRPGQGNTEAFF	TGTGCCAGCAGGCCGGGACAAGGGAACACTGAAGCTTTCTTT	.	TRBV6-6	TRBJ1-1	.
CASSREVRDTQYF	TGTGCCAGCAGTAGAGAGGTGCGAGATACGCAGTATTTT	.	TRBV6-5	TRBJ2-3	.
CASRATAQGETQYF	TGTGCCAGCAGGGCGACCGCCCAGGGAGAGACCCAGTACTTC	.	TRBV2	TRBJ2-5	.
CSFRRQLETQYF	TGCAGCTTCCGCCGACAGTTGGAGACCCAGTACTTC	once	TRBV29-1	TRBJ2-5	.
CASTGQSSYEQYF	TGTGCCAGCACCGGACAAAGCTCCTACGAGCAGTACTTC	.	TRBV6-5	TRBJ2-7	.
CASSTGQGGPLGGYTF	TGTGCCAGCAGCACCGGACAGGGAGGGCCCCTAGGTGGCTACACCTTC	.	TRBV11-1	TRBJ1-2	TRBD1
CASSVDGHPYGSPLHF	TGTGCCAGCAGCGTAGACGGACACCCCTATGGGTCACCCCTCCACTTT	.	TRBV9	TRBJ1-6	.
CASSLGQGVFF	TGTGCCAGCAGCTTGGGTCAGGGGGTCTTCTTT	.	TRBV7-9	TRBJ1-1	TRBD1